A selection of T cell receptor beta chains follows, all from one sample in a study of blood T cell repertoires in COVID-19. Generated by immunoSEQ multiplex PCR, the TCRdb table keeps only in-frame clones and is missing some. The sample contains approximately 140,000 clones, 81% of which appear only once. Source material: peripheral blood. These receptors originate from a human donor with acute or convalescent COVID-19. The donor label of this sample is uncertain. CDR3s include the opening cysteine and the closing phenylalanine or tryptophan. D genes are given only for firm matches.

.	TRBV15	TRBJ1-6	CATSLGQPSSPLHF
TRBD1	TRBV19	TRBJ1-6	CASTWDRGNSPLHF
.	TRBV3-1/TRBV3-2	TRBJ1-2	CASSQGRGFYGYTF
TRBD1	TRBV19	TRBJ1-5	CASSMDRLGNQPQHF
TRBD1	TRBV12-3/TRBV12-4	TRBJ1-1	CASTWTGNTEAFF
TRBD1	TRBV23-1	TRBJ1-5	CASTLDRDQKVGNQPQHF
TRBD1	TRBV5-1	TRBJ1-2	CASSLGGQGRDYGYTF
TRBD1	TRBV29-1	TRBJ2-1	CSVDSPGQGDMDEQFF
.	TRBV2	TRBJ2-1	CASSGEKGSYNEQFF
.	TRBV19	TRBJ1-2	CASTRRQVDGYTF
.	TRBV6-1	TRBJ1-2	CASSVLYRESNYGYTF
TRBD1	TRBV6-6	TRBJ1-5	CASSPRTGGRNNQPQHF
.	TRBV7-2	TRBJ1-2	CASSLGRGPSYGYTF
.	TRBV9	TRBJ2-2	CASRRQWNTGELFF